These T cell receptor beta chains were read from a single sample in a study of blood T cells in healthy people across ages. TCRdb analysed the 5' RACE reads with MiXCR anew, one entry per CDR3 protein. Here the sample spans around 1.7 million distinct CDR3 sequences, roughly 27% being singletons. Source material: blood. These receptor sequences come from a woman aged 30 to 39 in good health. The CDR3 runs from the conserved cysteine through the conserved F or W. D genes are given only for firm matches. Size values are once, few and many counts, or a class for expanded clones, and some rows have none.

size	J	length	V	D	DNA	CDR3
few	TRBJ2-5	13	TRBV28	NA	TGTGCCAGCCAGACATTCTACATGGGGACCCAGTACTTC	CASQTFYMGTQYF
NA	TRBJ2-7	13	TRBV2	NA	TGTGCCAGCAGGGTCGGTGGCCTCGCCGAGCAGTACTTC	CASRVGGLAEQYF
NA	TRBJ1-1	14	TRBV12-3/TRBV12-4	NA	NA	CTSSTSDRFTEAFF
NA	TRBJ2-7	16	TRBV6-2/TRBV6-3	TRBD2	TGTGCCAGCAGCCTCCCGGGGGGACTAGCGGTCTACGAGCAGTACTTC	CASSLPGGLAVYEQYF
NA	TRBJ2-1	13	TRBV24-1	NA	TGTGCCACCAGTGGGCTAGCCTCGGGTGAGCAGTTCTTC	CATSGLASGEQFF
NA	TRBJ2-2	15	TRBV5-1	NA	TGCGCCAGCAGCTCGACTATTTCCAACACCGGGGAGCTGTTTTTT	CASSSTISNTGELFF
NA	TRBJ2-4	14	TRBV12-3/TRBV12-4	TRBD2	TGTGCCAGCGTCCGGCGGGGGGCCAAAAACATTCAGTACTTC	CASVRRGAKNIQYF
few	TRBJ2-6	16	TRBV28	NA	TGTGCCAGCAGTCCCCAGCGGAGCTCTGGGGCCAACGTCCTGACTTTC	CASSPQRSSGANVLTF
few	TRBJ2-3	17	TRBV6-1	NA	TGTGCCAGCAGTGAAGTCCAACCGGGTCGAGGGGCAGATACGCAGTATTTT	CASSEVQPGRGADTQYF
NA	TRBJ1-1	14	TRBV20-1	NA	TGCAGTGCTAGAGATGGGAGTACAGCTACTGAAGCTTTCTTT	CSARDGSTATEAFF
NA	TRBJ1-6	14	TRBV3-1	NA	TGTGCCAGCAGCCAAGGTAACGGCCGAGGCCCCCTCCACTTT	CASSQGNGRGPLHF
few	TRBJ2-7	17	TRBV7-9	NA	TGTGCCAGCAGCTTAGCTAGGGGGGGCGGGGGAACCTACGAGCAGTACTTC	CASSLARGGGGTYEQYF
NA	TRBJ2-3	12	TRBV12-3/TRBV12-4	NA	TGTGCCAGCAGGGTAATAGCAGATGCGCAGTATTTT	CASRVIADAQYF
few	TRBJ1-2	12	TRBV12-5	NA	TGTGCTAGTGGTTTGATGGACTATGGCTACACCTTC	CASGLMDYGYTF
few	TRBJ2-3	14	TRBV10-3	TRBD1	TGTGCCATCAGTCAGGGGGACGGCACAGATACGCAGTATTTT	CAISQGDGTDTQYF
NA	TRBJ2-5	15	TRBV9	NA	TGTGCCAGCAGCGTAGGAAATATGGGGCAAGAGACCCAGTACTTC	CASSVGNMGQETQYF
many	TRBJ1-2	12	TRBV29-1	NA	TGCAGCGTTGAAGCGACGGCGTATGGCTACACCTTC	CSVEATAYGYTF
few	TRBJ2-1	13	TRBV6-5	NA	TGTGCCAGCAGTTACGAGAAGGACAATGAGCAGTTCTTC	CASSYEKDNEQFF
NA	TRBJ2-7	13	TRBV29-1	NA	TGCAGCGTTGGTTTGACAGGGAGGGACGAGCAGTACTTC	CSVGLTGRDEQYF
NA	TRBJ2-7	13	TRBV18	NA	TGTGCCAGCTCACCAGGAGAAGGAAGCGAGCAGTACTTC	CASSPGEGSEQYF
few	TRBJ2-7	13	TRBV7-2	NA	TGTGCCAGCAGCTTATTTTCCGTATACGAGCAGTACTTC	CASSLFSVYEQYF
NA	TRBJ2-3	17	TRBV24-1	TRBD2	TGTGCCACCAGTGACCCGGGACTAGCGGGAGAGAGCGATACGCAGTATTTT	CATSDPGLAGESDTQYF
many	TRBJ2-5	13	TRBV29-1	NA	TGCAGCGTTGAAGATGGCAGTAGAGAGACCCAGTACTTC	CSVEDGSRETQYF
NA	TRBJ1-2	14	TRBV27	NA	TGTACCAGCAGTCCGGGGCAGCCTAAGGTGGTCTACACCTTC	CTSSPGQPKVVYTF
NA	TRBJ1-1	17	TRBV24-1	NA	TGTGCCACCAGTGATAGGGCAGGGTGGACCATGAACACTGAAGCTTTCTTT	CATSDRAGWTMNTEAFF